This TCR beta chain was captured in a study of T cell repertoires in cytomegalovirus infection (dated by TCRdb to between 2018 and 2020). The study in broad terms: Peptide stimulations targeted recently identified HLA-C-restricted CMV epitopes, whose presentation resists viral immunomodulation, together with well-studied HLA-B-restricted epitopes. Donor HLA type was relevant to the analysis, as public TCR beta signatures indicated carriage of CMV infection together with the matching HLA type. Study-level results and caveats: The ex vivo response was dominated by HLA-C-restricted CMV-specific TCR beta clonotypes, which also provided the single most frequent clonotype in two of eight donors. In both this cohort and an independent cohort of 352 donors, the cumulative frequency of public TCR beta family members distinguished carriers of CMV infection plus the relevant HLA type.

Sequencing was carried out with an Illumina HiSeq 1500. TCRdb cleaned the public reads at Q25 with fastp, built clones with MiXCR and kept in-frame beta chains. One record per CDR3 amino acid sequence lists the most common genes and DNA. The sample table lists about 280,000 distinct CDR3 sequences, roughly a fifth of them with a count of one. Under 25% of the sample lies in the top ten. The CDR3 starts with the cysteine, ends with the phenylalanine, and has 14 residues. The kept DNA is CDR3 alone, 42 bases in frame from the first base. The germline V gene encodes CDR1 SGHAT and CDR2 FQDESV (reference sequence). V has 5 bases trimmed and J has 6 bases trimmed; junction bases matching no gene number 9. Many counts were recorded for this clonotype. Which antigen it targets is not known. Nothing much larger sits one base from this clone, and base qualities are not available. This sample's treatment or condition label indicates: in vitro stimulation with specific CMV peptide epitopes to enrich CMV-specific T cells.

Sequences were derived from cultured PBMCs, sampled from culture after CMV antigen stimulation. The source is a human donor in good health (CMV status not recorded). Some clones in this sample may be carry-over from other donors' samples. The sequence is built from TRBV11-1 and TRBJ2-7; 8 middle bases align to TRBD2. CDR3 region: CASSMGSGSPEQYF. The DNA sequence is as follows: TGTGCCAGCAGCATGGGAAGCGGGAGTCCCGAGCAGTACTTC.